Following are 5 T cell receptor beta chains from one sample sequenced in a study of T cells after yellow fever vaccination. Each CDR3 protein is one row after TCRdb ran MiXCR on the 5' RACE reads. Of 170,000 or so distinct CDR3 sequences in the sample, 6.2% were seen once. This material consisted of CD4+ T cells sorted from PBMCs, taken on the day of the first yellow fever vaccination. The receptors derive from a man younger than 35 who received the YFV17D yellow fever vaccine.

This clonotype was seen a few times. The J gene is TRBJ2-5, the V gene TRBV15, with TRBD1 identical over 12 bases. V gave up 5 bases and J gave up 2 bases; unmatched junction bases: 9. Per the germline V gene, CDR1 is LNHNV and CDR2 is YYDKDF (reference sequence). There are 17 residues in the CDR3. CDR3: CATSSGQGARMQETQYF. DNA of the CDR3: TGTGCCACCAGCTCGGGACAGGGGGCCCGGATGCAAGAGACCCAGTACTTC.

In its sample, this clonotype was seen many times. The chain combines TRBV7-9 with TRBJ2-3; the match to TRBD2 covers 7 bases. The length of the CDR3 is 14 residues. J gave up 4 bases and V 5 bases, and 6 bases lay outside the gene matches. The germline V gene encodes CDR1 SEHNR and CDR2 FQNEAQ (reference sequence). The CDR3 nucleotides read TGTGCCAGCAGCCGTACGCGGGGGTCAGATACGCAGTATTTT. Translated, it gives CASSRTRGSDTQYF.

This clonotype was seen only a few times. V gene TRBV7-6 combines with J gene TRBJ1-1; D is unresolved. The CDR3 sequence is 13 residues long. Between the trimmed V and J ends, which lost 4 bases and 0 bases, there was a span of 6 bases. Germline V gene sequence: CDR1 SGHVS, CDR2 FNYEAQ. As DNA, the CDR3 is TGTGCCAGCAGCTCCCCGGTGAACACTGAAGCTTTCTTT. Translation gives CASSSPVNTEAFF.

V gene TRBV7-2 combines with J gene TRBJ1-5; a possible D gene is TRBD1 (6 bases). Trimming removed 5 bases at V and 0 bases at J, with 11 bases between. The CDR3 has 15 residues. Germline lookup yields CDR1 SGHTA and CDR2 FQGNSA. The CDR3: CASSKTGTSNQPQHF. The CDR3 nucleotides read TGTGCCAGCAGCAAGACAGGAACTAGCAATCAGCCCCAGCATTTT. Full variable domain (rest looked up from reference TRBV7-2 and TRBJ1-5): GAGVSQSPSNKVTEKGKDVELRCDPISGHTALYWYRQSLGQGLEFLIYFQGNSAPDKSGLPSDRFSAERTGGSVSTLTIQRTQQEDSAVYLCASSKTGTSNQPQHFGDGTRLSIL.

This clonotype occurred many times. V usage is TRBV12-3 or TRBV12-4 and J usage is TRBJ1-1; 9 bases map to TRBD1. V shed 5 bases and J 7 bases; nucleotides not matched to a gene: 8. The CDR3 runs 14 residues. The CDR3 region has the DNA TGTGCCAGCAGTCAACAGGGGGCTTCGGGTGAAGCTTTCTTT. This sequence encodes CASSQQGASGEAFF.